The entry below describes one T cell receptor beta chain. In this sample, this clonotype turned up many times. The clone's antigen remains unknown. No per-base quality is available; no much larger clone lies one base away. Receptors were amplified or captured by PCR. Sequencing used an Illumina HiSeq 2500. TCR library preparation used molecular barcoding, with unique molecular identifiers applied to normalize quantification of the TCRbeta repertoire. The raw public data were reprocessed by TCRdb itself: fastp quality trimming at Q25, MiXCR clonotype calling, in-frame beta chains only. CDR3 protein sequences are deduplicated, and each keeps its most common genes and DNA. In this sample the table shows 600,000 to 700,000 distinct CDR3 sequences, roughly 13% of which occur a single time. Jointly, the top ten make up 0.79% of the sample. The treatment or condition label on this specimen signifies: allogeneic hematopoietic cell transplantation with graft depleted of TCRalphabeta T cells and CD19 B cells. Transplant recipients were children who received TCRalphabeta/CD19-depleted allogeneic hematopoietic cell grafts.

The data derive from a study of T-cell reconstitution after alpha-beta-depleted transplantation in children (dated by TCRdb to 2015 to 2016). Turning to the overall study: Using TCR repertoire profiling, the study quantitatively followed how T-cell immune reconstitution unfolded in children after TCRalphabeta/CD19-depleted allogeneic hematopoietic cell transplantation.

The investigation overall reported the following: The apparently early alphabetaT-cell count recovery about two months after transplant was reportedly dependent on only several hundred rapidly expanded clones derived from non-depleted graft cells. In some patients, the high TCRbeta diversity seen at day 60 was put down to recipient T cells and intrathymic progenitors that had survived conditioning. Hyperexpanded clone frequencies declined over subsequent months; after one year, T-cell counts and TCRbeta diversity were mostly attributed to newly produced T cells.

V lost 2 bases and J lost 0 bases; the stretch between them is 8 bases long. The cysteine opens and the phenylalanine closes a CDR3 of 15 amino acids. Just the 45-base CDR3 DNA is kept, in frame starting at base 1. CDR1 ENHRY and CDR2 SYGVKD are derived from the germline V gene. The sequencing here drew on PBMCs, taken before TCRalphabeta/CD19-depleted stem cell transplant. The sequence was collected from a girl aged 2 to 10 with congenital amegakaryocytic thrombocytopenia, due to receive a stem cell transplant. This chain joins TRBV10-3 to TRBJ1-5; no D gene can be assigned with confidence. Here the CDR3 is given as CAISEGPLSNQPQHF. The nucleotide sequence is given as TGTGCCATCAGTGAGGGTCCACTTAGCAATCAGCCCCAGCATTTT.